In its sample, the clone carrying this T cell receptor beta chain was seen many times. Its specificity is not known. The CDR3 is made up of 16 amino acids. CDR1 is WSHSY and CDR2 is SAAADI in the germline V gene. The ends lost 6 bases at V and 0 bases at J; junction bases unmatched: 7. The TCR beta CDR3 regions underwent amplification using RNA transcripts as the source. HTBI primers drove first-round RT-PCR of the TCR CDR3. MiXCR, run by TCRdb on the multiplex PCR reads, gives a single entry per CDR3 protein. The sample consists of around 200,000 distinct CDR3 sequences, about 16% of them appearing once. The authors deemed Graves' hyperthyroidism stable absent ophthalmopathy progression within 18 months. The PBMCs studied were ones that came from 9 to 10 ml fresh peripheral blood. This sample was included in a study of T cells in Graves' hyperthyroidism and ophthalmopathy. Study at large: Upon initial diagnosis and before any treatment, peripheral blood was collected.

Study observations and caveats: Ophthalmopathy was told apart from stable hyperthyroidism by a 13 V-J model.

The receptor was derived from a man between 35 and 55 years old with Graves' hyperthyroidism. Material for sequencing was blood. V usage is TRBV10-2 and J usage is TRBJ2-3, with TRBD1 identical over 9 bases. The CDR3 here is CASRTGTGFSTDTQYF. For the CDR3, the DNA is TGCGCCAGCAGAACCGGGACAGGGTTTAGCACAGATACGCAGTATTTT.